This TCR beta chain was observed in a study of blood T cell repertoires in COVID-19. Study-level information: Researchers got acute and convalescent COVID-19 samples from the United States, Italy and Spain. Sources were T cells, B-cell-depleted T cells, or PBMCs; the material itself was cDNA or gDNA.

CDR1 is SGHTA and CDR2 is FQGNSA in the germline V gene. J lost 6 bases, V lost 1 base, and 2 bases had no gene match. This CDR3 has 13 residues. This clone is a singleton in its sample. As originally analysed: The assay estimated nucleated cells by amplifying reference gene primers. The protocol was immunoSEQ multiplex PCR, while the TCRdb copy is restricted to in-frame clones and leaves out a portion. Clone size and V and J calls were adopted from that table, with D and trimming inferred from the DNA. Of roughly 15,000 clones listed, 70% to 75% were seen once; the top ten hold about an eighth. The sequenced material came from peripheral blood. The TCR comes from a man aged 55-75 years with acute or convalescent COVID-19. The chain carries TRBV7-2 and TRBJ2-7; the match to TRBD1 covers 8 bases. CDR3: CASSLVRGREQYF. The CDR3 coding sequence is TGTGCCAGCAGCTTAGTCAGGGGGCGCGAGCAGTACTTC.